The rows below give T cell receptor beta chains drawn from one sample of a study of T-cell memory formation after mild COVID-19. MiXCR, applied by TCRdb to the 5' RACE reads, yields one record per CDR3 protein. There are 200,000 to 250,000 distinct CDR3 sequences in the sample; around 27% occur only once, and about an eighth lies in the top ten. The sample taken for sequencing was PBMCs or a T cell subset sorted from them (not recorded which). These receptors were taken from an adult woman who had mild COVID-19 (a few samples of this study predate the infection). Cell type and time point are not known. Both conserved end residues are part of each CDR3. A D gene is named only where the DNA matches it firmly. Rows may omit the clone size; those that give it use once, few, many or a size class.

d_call: -; j_call: TRBJ2-1; v_call: TRBV11-2; clone_size: few; cdr3_nt: TGTGCCAGCAGCTTCACCCAGGAGCAGTTCTTC; cdr3_aa: CASSFTQEQFF
d_call: TRBD2; j_call: TRBJ2-3; v_call: TRBV6-5; clone_size: many; cdr3_nt: TGTGCCAGCAGTTCTGGTCTAGCGGGCACAGATACGCAGTATTTT; cdr3_aa: CASSSGLAGTDTQYF
d_call: TRBD2; j_call: TRBJ2-5; v_call: TRBV5-1; clone_size: -; cdr3_nt: TGCGCCAGCAGCCAACGTGGTAGCGGGGGGGAGACCCAGTACTTC; cdr3_aa: CASSQRGSGGETQYF
d_call: -; j_call: TRBJ1-1; v_call: TRBV29-1; clone_size: few; cdr3_nt: TGCAGCGTTGAATACAGGGAGCGTTTGAACACTGAAGCTTTCTTT; cdr3_aa: CSVEYRERLNTEAFF
d_call: TRBD2; j_call: TRBJ2-1; v_call: TRBV9; clone_size: few; cdr3_nt: TGTGCCAGCAGCGTAGAGGGAGGGAAGTACAATGAGCAGTTCTTC; cdr3_aa: CASSVEGGKYNEQFF
d_call: TRBD1; j_call: TRBJ2-2; v_call: TRBV20-1; clone_size: -; cdr3_nt: TGCAGTGCTCCCGACAGGGACCCATCCACCGGGGAGCTGTTTTTT; cdr3_aa: CSAPDRDPSTGELFF
d_call: -; j_call: TRBJ2-3; v_call: TRBV5-4; clone_size: -; cdr3_nt: TGTGCCAGCAGCAACCGTTTCTTTGCGGATACGCAGTATTTT; cdr3_aa: CASSNRFFADTQYF
d_call: TRBD1; j_call: TRBJ2-3; v_call: TRBV25-1; clone_size: few; cdr3_nt: TGTGCCAGCAGTGAATATCGCGTTGGGACAGGCACAGATACGCAGTATTTT; cdr3_aa: CASSEYRVGTGTDTQYF
d_call: TRBD1; j_call: TRBJ1-2; v_call: TRBV25-1; clone_size: few; cdr3_nt: TGTGCCAGCACCGTACAGGGGGCGGGTGGCTACACCTTC; cdr3_aa: CASTVQGAGGYTF
d_call: -; j_call: TRBJ2-1; v_call: TRBV5-1; clone_size: -; cdr3_nt: TGCGCCAGCAGCTTGAACGGGGGCTTCTCACAACACAATGAGCAGTTCTTC; cdr3_aa: CASSLNGGFSQHNEQFF
d_call: -; j_call: TRBJ2-7; v_call: TRBV4-1; clone_size: many; cdr3_nt: TGCGCCAGCAGCCCCCTACGGGGGCCCTCCTACGAGCAGTACTTC; cdr3_aa: CASSPLRGPSYEQYF
d_call: TRBD1; j_call: TRBJ2-7; v_call: TRBV14; clone_size: -; cdr3_nt: TGTGCCAGCAGCAGAAGCCTTGGGACAGTAGTCTACGAGCAGTACTTC; cdr3_aa: CASSRSLGTVVYEQYF
d_call: -; j_call: TRBJ2-7; v_call: TRBV12-3/TRBV12-4; clone_size: -; cdr3_nt: TGTGCCAGCAGTTTACGGACGGGCGGCGAGCAGTACTTC; cdr3_aa: CASSLRTGGEQYF
d_call: -; j_call: TRBJ2-7; v_call: TRBV20-1; clone_size: once; cdr3_nt: TGCAGTGCCCCGGCCTTCCAGGGTGGGTACGAGCAGTACTTC; cdr3_aa: CSAPAFQGGYEQYF
d_call: TRBD1; j_call: TRBJ2-7; v_call: TRBV15; clone_size: -; cdr3_nt: TGTGCCACCAGCAGAGATTTTGGGACAGGGGTATCCTACGAGCAGTACTTC; cdr3_aa: CATSRDFGTGVSYEQYF
d_call: TRBD1; j_call: TRBJ2-7; v_call: TRBV5-5; clone_size: few; cdr3_nt: TGTGCCAGCAGCTTGCCCGGGACAGGGAGAAGTGAGCAGTACTTC; cdr3_aa: CASSLPGTGRSEQYF
d_call: TRBD2; j_call: TRBJ2-7; v_call: TRBV20-1; clone_size: once; cdr3_nt: TGCAGTGCTAGAGCTGGGGGACTAGCTACCTACGAGCAGTACTTC; cdr3_aa: CSARAGGLATYEQYF
d_call: -; j_call: TRBJ2-1; v_call: TRBV20-1; clone_size: few; cdr3_nt: TGCAGTGCCATGGACAATTTTAAAGCGCAGTTCTTC; cdr3_aa: CSAMDNFKAQFF
d_call: -; j_call: TRBJ2-2; v_call: TRBV6-2/TRBV6-3; clone_size: -; cdr3_nt: TGTGCCAGCAGTTACCTTGAAGGGGGTCACGGGGAGCTGTTTTTT; cdr3_aa: CASSYLEGGHGELFF
d_call: TRBD2; j_call: TRBJ2-3; v_call: TRBV15; clone_size: few; cdr3_nt: TGTGCCACCAGCAGTGACTCACTAGCGGGGGAAACAGATACGCAGTATTTT; cdr3_aa: CATSSDSLAGETDTQYF
d_call: TRBD1; j_call: TRBJ1-1; v_call: TRBV7-6; clone_size: -; cdr3_nt: TGTGCCAGCAGCCGTCGACAGGGGGAGAAAGCTTTCTTT; cdr3_aa: CASSRRQGEKAFF
d_call: -; j_call: TRBJ1-2; v_call: TRBV28; clone_size: -; cdr3_nt: TGTGCCAGCAGTTTTATAACAGCGAATAACTATGGCTACACCTTC; cdr3_aa: CASSFITANNYGYTF
d_call: -; j_call: TRBJ2-3; v_call: TRBV7-9; clone_size: many; cdr3_nt: TGTGCCAGCAGGGATGGGATGACAGATACGCAGTATTTT; cdr3_aa: CASRDGMTDTQYF
d_call: -; j_call: TRBJ2-7; v_call: TRBV29-1; clone_size: -; cdr3_nt: TGCAGCGTGGTAGCGACCCCCGAATACGAGCAGTACTTC; cdr3_aa: CSVVATPEYEQYF
d_call: -; j_call: TRBJ1-6; v_call: TRBV7-3; clone_size: -; cdr3_nt: TGTGCCAGCAGCTCTAATAATTCACCCCTCCACTTT; cdr3_aa: CASSSNNSPLHF
d_call: -; j_call: TRBJ1-2; v_call: TRBV16; clone_size: -; cdr3_nt: TGTGCCAGCAGCCCCCTAGGGACACCTCCTAGTATCTATGGCTACACCTTC; cdr3_aa: CASSPLGTPPSIYGYTF
d_call: -; j_call: TRBJ2-5; v_call: TRBV20-1; clone_size: few; cdr3_nt: TGCAGTGCTCGAGCTGGACCCCAGACCCAGTACTTC; cdr3_aa: CSARAGPQTQYF